A selection of T cell receptor beta chains follows, all from one sample in a study of breast tumors, draining lymph nodes, adjacent tissues. TCRdb called the multiplex PCR reads again in MiXCR, with one record for every CDR3 protein. The sample has 150,000 to 200,000 distinct CDR3 sequences; roughly 30% are singletons. What was sequenced was axillary lymph node tissue. These receptors were obtained from a female donor with breast cancer. Some clones in this sample may be carry-over from other donors' samples. Both conserved end residues are part of each CDR3. Fields, in order: clone size, V gene, J gene, D gene, CDR3 protein, CDR3 DNA. The D gene is left open where the match is weak. The size entry is marked missing in some rows and otherwise reads once, few, many or a size class.

>many|TRBV10-3|TRBJ2-1|TRBD2
CAISDSRLAGGPNEQFF
TGTGCCATCAGTGATTCTCGACTAGCGGGAGGGCCCAATGAGCAGTTCTTC
>once|TRBV3-1|TRBJ2-1|NA
CASSQGVSNNEQFF
TGCGCCAGCAGCCAAGGTGTCTCGAACAATGAGCAGTTCTTC
>NA|TRBV6-5|TRBJ2-5|TRBD2
CASSPPLSGVVRETQYF
TGTGCCAGCAGCCCCCCCCTTAGCGGGGTGGTGCGGGAGACCCAGTACTTC
>many|TRBV9|TRBJ2-7|NA
CASSVNGAYEQYF
TGTGCCAGCAGCGTAAACGGAGCCTACGAGCAGTACTTC
>NA|TRBV15|TRBJ1-2|NA
CATSRGDRPFSYTF
TGTGCCACCAGCAGAGGCGACAGGCCCTTTAGCTACACCTTC
>few|TRBV6-1|TRBJ2-1|NA
CASRVQGYNEQFF
TGTGCCAGCAGAGTACAGGGATACAATGAGCAGTTCTTC
>many|TRBV7-9|TRBJ1-2|TRBD1
CASSLWKGADYGYTF
TGTGCCAGCAGCTTATGGAAGGGGGCTGACTATGGCTACACCTTC
>many|TRBV29-1|TRBJ2-3|NA
CSILWVSQYF
TGCAGCATCCTCTGGGTGTCGCAGTATTTT
>few|TRBV5-1|TRBJ1-1|NA
CASSLAAHSNTEAFF
TGCGCCAGCAGCTTGGCGGCGCATTCCAACACTGAAGCTTTCTTT
>many|TRBV7-2|TRBJ2-7|TRBD2
CASSSPAGVAYEQYF
TGTGCCAGCAGCTCTCCAGCGGGAGTAGCATACGAGCAGTACTTC
>NA|TRBV19|TRBJ2-3|TRBD1
CASLPRTGTDTDTQYF
TGTGCCAGCCTTCCGCGGACAGGGACAGACACAGATACGCAGTATTTT
>many|TRBV7-8|TRBJ2-7|NA
CASSWNIIQGPPPYEQYF
TGTGCCAGCAGCTGGAACATAATTCAGGGCCCCCCCCCCTACGAGCAGTACTTC
>many|TRBV5-6|TRBJ2-7|NA
CASSLDIWGRNEQYF
TGTGCCAGCAGCTTGGATATTTGGGGGCGGAACGAGCAGTACTTC
>many|TRBV7-8|TRBJ2-1|TRBD2
CASSLPSGGGNEQFF
TGTGCCAGCAGCTTACCTAGCGGGGGGGGAAATGAGCAGTTCTTC
>few|TRBV12-3/TRBV12-4|TRBJ2-2|TRBD1
CASSFQGDTGELFF
TGTGCCAGCAGTTTCCAGGGGGACACCGGGGAGCTGTTTTTT
>few|TRBV6-5|TRBJ1-4|NA
CASRNKGLANEKLFF
TGTGCCAGCAGAAATAAGGGGTTAGCTAATGAAAAACTGTTTTTT
>many|TRBV29-1|TRBJ2-7|TRBD2
CSVKTGGYEQYF
TGCAGCGTCAAAACGGGGGGATACGAGCAGTACTTC
>many|TRBV19|TRBJ2-7|NA
CASSLDLGFTYEQYF
TGTGCCAGTAGCCTAGACCTGGGCTTCACCTACGAGCAGTACTTC
>many|TRBV10-3|TRBJ2-2|TRBD2
CAISETSANTGELFF
TGTGCCATCAGTGAGACTAGCGCGAACACCGGGGAGCTGTTTTTT
>many|TRBV4-1|TRBJ2-7|TRBD1
CASSQVGQGVYEQYF
TGCGCCAGCAGCCAAGTTGGACAGGGAGTCTACGAGCAGTACTTC
>NA|TRBV19|TRBJ2-3|TRBD1
CASTRDRGQYTDTQYF
TGTGCCAGTACCCGGGACAGGGGGCAGTACACAGATACGCAGTATTTT
>many|TRBV29-1|TRBJ2-1|NA
CSVGGRVEGNEQFF
TGCAGCGTTGGAGGTCGCGTTGAGGGTAATGAGCAGTTCTTC
>many|TRBV12-3/TRBV12-4|TRBJ2-3|TRBD2
CASSGRRGRGADTQYF
TGTGCCAGCAGTGGGCGACGCGGGAGAGGCGCAGATACGCAGTATTTT
>NA|TRBV20-1|TRBJ2-3|NA
CSARDGYGGRTDTQYF
TGCAGTGCTAGAGATGGTTACGGAGGGCGCACAGATACGCAGTATTTT
>few|TRBV6-5|TRBJ2-1|NA
CASSFSGTRAYNEQFF
TGTGCCAGCAGTTTCTCCGGGACCCGCGCCTACAATGAGCAGTTCTTC
>many|TRBV19|TRBJ2-7|TRBD1
CASSPTGSAEQYF
TGTGCCAGTAGTCCGACAGGGTCGGCCGAGCAGTACTTC
>medium-sized|TRBV7-9|TRBJ2-3|TRBD2
CASSRGLAGRDTQYF
TGTGCCAGCAGCCGGGGACTAGCGGGAAGAGATACGCAGTATTTT
>many|TRBV2|TRBJ2-5|NA
CASSEFVQETQYF
TGTGCCAGCAGTGAGTTTGTTCAAGAGACCCAGTACTTC
>many|TRBV5-1|TRBJ2-3|NA
CASSLLSTTDTQYF
TGCGCCAGCAGCTTGTTGTCTACCACAGATACGCAGTATTTT
>NA|TRBV6-5|TRBJ2-5|NA
CASTSPEGIETQYF
TGTGCCAGCACCTCCCCGGAGGGGATCGAGACCCAGTACTTC
>many|TRBV19|TRBJ2-2|NA
CASSIGPTGELFF
TGTGCCAGTAGTATAGGACCAACCGGGGAGCTGTTTTTT
>few|TRBV20-1|TRBJ1-1|NA
CSARDGGRGARNTEAFF
TGCAGTGCTAGAGATGGGGGGAGGGGGGCGCGGAACACTGAAGCTTTCTTT
>many|TRBV7-9|TRBJ2-1|TRBD2
CASSLQGLAAYNEQFF
TGTGCCAGCAGCTTGCAGGGACTAGCGGCCTACAATGAGCAGTTCTTC
>NA|TRBV6-6|TRBJ1-2|TRBD1
CASREQGQSYGYTF
TGTGCCAGCAGAGAACAGGGGCAAAGCTATGGCTACACCTTC
>NA|TRBV6-6|TRBJ1-2|NA
CTSSHLVQERYGYTF
TGTACCAGCAGTCACCTCGTACAAGAGAGGTATGGCTACACCTTC
>NA|TRBV9|TRBJ2-3|NA
CASSVDQVGGNTDTQYF
TGTGCCAGCAGCGTAGACCAAGTTGGGGGTAACACAGATACGCAGTATTTT
>NA|TRBV28|TRBJ1-5|TRBD1
CASSTDRDSDQPQHF
TGTGCCAGCAGTACAGACAGGGATAGCGATCAGCCCCAGCATTTT
>few|TRBV25-1|TRBJ1-1|NA
CASSARLWGTEAFF
TGTGCCAGCAGTGCCCGACTCTGGGGGACTGAAGCTTTCTTT
>many|TRBV18|TRBJ2-7|NA
CASSPTFRPWDEQYF
TGTGCCAGCTCACCAACCTTCCGGCCCTGGGACGAGCAGTACTTC
>many|TRBV19|TRBJ2-1|NA
CASRNIREDPYNEQFF
TGTGCCAGTAGAAACATCCGGGAAGATCCCTACAATGAGCAGTTCTTC
>many|TRBV5-6|TRBJ1-2|NA
CASSLEVLDRYTF
TGTGCCAGCAGCTTGGAGGTCTTAGATCGCTACACCTTC
>many|TRBV20-1|TRBJ2-7|TRBD2
CSARGARLAGGLEQYF
TGCAGTGCTAGAGGCGCAAGACTAGCGGGGGGGCTTGAGCAGTACTTC
>few|TRBV3-1|TRBJ2-1|TRBD2
CASSQLSGGWNEQFF
TGTGCCAGCAGCCAACTGTCGGGGGGGTGGAATGAGCAGTTCTTC
>many|TRBV5-6|TRBJ2-5|TRBD1
CASSAPGQDQETQYF
TGTGCCAGCAGCGCCCCGGGACAGGACCAAGAGACCCAGTACTTC
>many|TRBV6-5|TRBJ1-2|TRBD1
CASSQTTGFYGYTF
TGTGCCAGCAGCCAAACGACAGGGTTCTATGGCTACACCTTC
>NA|TRBV20-1|TRBJ2-2|TRBD2
CSARNSLAGATGELFF
TGCAGTGCTAGAAACTCACTAGCGGGTGCGACCGGGGAGCTGTTTTTT
>many|TRBV4-2|TRBJ2-3|TRBD2
CASSQETSGTDTQYF
TGTGCCAGCAGCCAAGAGACTAGCGGAACAGATACGCAGTATTTT
>few|TRBV5-4|TRBJ1-2|NA
CASSLDRAYGYTF
TGTGCCAGCAGCTTGGACAGGGCGTATGGCTACACCTTC
>NA|TRBV3-1|TRBJ2-7|NA
CASSQSGTSKQYF
TGTGCCAGCAGCCAATCCGGGACAAGCAAGCAGTACTTC
>NA|TRBV5-6|TRBJ1-4|TRBD1
CASSLGQGVEKLFF
TGTGCCAGCAGCCTAGGACAGGGGGTTGAAAAACTGTTTTTT
>once|TRBV19|TRBJ2-3|NA
CASGGPHLTDTQYF
TGTGCCAGCGGGGGACCTCACCTCACAGATACGCAGTATTTT